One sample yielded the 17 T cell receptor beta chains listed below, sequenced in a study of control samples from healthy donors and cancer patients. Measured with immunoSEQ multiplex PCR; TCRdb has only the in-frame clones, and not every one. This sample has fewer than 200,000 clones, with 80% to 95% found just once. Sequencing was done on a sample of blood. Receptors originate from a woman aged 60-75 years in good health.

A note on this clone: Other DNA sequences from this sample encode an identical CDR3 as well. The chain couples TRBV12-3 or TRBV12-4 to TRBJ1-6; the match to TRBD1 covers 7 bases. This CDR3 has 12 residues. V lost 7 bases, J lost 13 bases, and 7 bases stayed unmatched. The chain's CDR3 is CASNSGGGPLHF. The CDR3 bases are TGTGCCAGCAATTCAGGGGGGGGTCCCCTCCACTTT.

The CDR3 spells CASSLGQGLGETQYF. The CDR3 bases are TGCGCCAGCAGCTTGGGACAGGGTCTGGGAGAGACCCAGTACTTC. The chain recombines TRBV5-1 with TRBJ2-5; 7 bases match TRBD1. The trim removed 0 bases at V and 4 bases at J, leaving 6 bases unmatched. CDR3 size: 15 residues. Per germline, CDR1 SGHRS and CDR2 YFSETQ.

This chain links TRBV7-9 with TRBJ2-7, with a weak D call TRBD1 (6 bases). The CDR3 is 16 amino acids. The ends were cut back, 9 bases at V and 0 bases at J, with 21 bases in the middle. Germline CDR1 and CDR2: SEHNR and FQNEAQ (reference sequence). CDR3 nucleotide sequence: TGTGCCAGTAGCCCCCTCGGGACACCGAGCTCCTACGAGCAGTACTTC. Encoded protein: CASSPLGTPSSYEQYF. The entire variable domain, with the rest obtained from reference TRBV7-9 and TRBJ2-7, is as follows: DTGVSQNPRHKITKRGQNVTFRCDPISEHNRLYWYRQTLGQGPEFLTYFQNEAQLEKSRLLSDRFSAERPKGSFSTLEIQRTEQGDSAMYLCASSPLGTPSSYEQYFGPGTRLTVT.

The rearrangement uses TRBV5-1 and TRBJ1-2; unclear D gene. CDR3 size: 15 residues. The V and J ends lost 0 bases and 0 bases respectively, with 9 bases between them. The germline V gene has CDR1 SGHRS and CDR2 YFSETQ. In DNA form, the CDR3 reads TGCGCCAGCAGCTTGGGCGACACCGCTAACTATGGCTACACCTTC. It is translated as CASSLGDTANYGYTF. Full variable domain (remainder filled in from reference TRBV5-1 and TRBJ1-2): KAGVTQTPRYLIKTRGQQVTLSCSPISGHRSVSWYQQTPGQGLQFLFEYFSETQRNKGNFPGRFSGRQFSNSRSEMNVSTLELGDSALYLCASSLGDTANYGYTFGSGTRLTVV.

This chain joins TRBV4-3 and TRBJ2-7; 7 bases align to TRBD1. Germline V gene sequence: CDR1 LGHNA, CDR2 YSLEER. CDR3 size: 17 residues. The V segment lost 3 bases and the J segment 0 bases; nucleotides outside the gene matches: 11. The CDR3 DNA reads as TGCGCCAGCAGCCAGGGTAAGACAGGGCTAGGCTCCTACGAGCAGTACTTC. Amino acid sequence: CASSQGKTGLGSYEQYF.

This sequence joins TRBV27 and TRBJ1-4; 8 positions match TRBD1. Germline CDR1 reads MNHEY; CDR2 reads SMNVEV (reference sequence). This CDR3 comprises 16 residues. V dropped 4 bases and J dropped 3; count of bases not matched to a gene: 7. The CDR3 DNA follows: TGTGCCAGCAGTTCAAGCCTCAGGGGGCCTAATGAAAAACTGTTTTTT. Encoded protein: CASSSSLRGPNEKLFF.

CDR3 protein: CASSPSTGGENSPLHF. The CDR3 nucleotides are TGTGCCAGCTCACCCTCGACAGGGGGCGAGAATTCACCCCTCCACTTT. The chain employs TRBV18 and TRBJ1-6; TRBD1 aligns across 10 bases. The germline V gene has CDR1 KGHSH and CDR2 LQKENI. CDR3 size: 16 residues. Trimming at V came to 3 bases and at J to 7 bases, leaving 6 bases not matched to a gene.

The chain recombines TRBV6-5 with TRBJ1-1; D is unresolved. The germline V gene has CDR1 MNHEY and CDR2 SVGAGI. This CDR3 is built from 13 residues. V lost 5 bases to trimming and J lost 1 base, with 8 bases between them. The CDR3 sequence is CASSKNGNTEAFF. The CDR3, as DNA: TGTGCCAGCAGTAAAAACGGGAACACTGAAGCTTTCTTT.

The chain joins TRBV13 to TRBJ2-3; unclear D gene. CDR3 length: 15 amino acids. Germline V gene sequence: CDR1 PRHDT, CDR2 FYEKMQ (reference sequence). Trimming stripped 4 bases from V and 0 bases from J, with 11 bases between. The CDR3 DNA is TGTGCCAGCAGCTCCCCTGGAGCTAGCACAGATACGCAGTATTTT. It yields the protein CASSSPGASTDTQYF.

The CDR3 nucleotides are TGTGCCAGTTCCTCCCGGGGGAACGGGTCACCCCTCCACTTT. It yields the protein CASSSRGNGSPLHF. This chain uses TRBV6-4 with TRBJ1-6, with D maybe TRBD1 (5 bases). The CDR3 covers 14 residues. Germline V gives CDR1 MRHNA, CDR2 SNTAGT. The germline V and J ends were trimmed by 9 bases and 10 bases, with 19 bases remaining between them.

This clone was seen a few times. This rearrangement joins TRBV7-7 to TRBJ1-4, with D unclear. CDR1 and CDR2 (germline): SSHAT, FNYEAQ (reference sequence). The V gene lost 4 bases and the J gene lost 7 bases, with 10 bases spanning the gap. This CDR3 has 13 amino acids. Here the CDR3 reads CASSSRPSEKLFF. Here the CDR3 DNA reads TGTGCCAGCAGCTCACGTCCGAGTGAAAAACTGTTTTTT.

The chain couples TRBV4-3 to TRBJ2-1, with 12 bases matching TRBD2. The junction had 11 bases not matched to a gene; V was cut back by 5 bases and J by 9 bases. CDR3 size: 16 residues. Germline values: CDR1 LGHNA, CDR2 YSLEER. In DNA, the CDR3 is TGCGCCAGCAGCTTAAGGACGACTAGCGGGGGTACTGAGCAGTTCTTC. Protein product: CASSLRTTSGGTEQFF.

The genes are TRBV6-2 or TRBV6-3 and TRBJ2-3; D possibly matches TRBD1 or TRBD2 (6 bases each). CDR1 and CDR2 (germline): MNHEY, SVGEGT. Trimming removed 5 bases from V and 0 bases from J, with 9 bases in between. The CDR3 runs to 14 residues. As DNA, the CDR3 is TGTGCCAGCAGTACAGGGACTAGCACAGATACGCAGTATTTT. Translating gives CASSTGTSTDTQYF.

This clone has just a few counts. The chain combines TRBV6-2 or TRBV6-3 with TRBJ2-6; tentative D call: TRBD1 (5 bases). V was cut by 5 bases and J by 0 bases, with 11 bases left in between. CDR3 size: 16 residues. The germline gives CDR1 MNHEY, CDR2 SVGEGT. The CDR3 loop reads CASSPTGRSGANVLTF. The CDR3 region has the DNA TGTGCCAGCAGTCCCACAGGACGCTCTGGGGCCAACGTCCTGACTTTC.

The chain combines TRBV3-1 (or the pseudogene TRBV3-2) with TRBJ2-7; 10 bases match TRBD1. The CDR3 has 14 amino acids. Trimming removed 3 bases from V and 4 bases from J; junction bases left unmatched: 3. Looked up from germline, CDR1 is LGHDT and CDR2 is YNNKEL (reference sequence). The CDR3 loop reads CASSHRQGAYEQYF. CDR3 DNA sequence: TGTGCCAGCAGCCATAGACAGGGGGCTTACGAGCAGTACTTC.

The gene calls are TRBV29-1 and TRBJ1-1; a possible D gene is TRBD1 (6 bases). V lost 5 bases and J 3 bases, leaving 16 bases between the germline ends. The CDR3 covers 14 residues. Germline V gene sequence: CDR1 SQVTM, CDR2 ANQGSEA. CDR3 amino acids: CSVPRTADYTEAFF. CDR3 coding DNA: TGCAGCGTTCCGCGGACAGCAGATTACACTGAAGCTTTCTTT.

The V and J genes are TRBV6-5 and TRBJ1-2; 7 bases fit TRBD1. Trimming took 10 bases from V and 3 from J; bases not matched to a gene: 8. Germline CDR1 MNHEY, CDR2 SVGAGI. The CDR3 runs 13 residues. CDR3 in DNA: TGTGCCACCAGAGGGGGACAGTACTATGGCTACACCTTC. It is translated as CATRGGQYYGYTF.